This T cell receptor (beta chain) appears in the sequencing data of a study of blood T cell repertoires in COVID-19. As for the study in general: Samples of COVID-19 (acute and convalescent) were obtained from the United States, Italy and Spain. T cells, B-cell-depleted T cells, or PBMCs supplied cDNA or gDNA.

Original handling: For nucleated cells, counts were estimated from reference gene primer amplification. Produced via immunoSEQ multiplex PCR; TCRdb's table is partial and in-frame only. D and trimming were read from the DNA, whereas the V and J calls and clone size are those reported in that table. The table lists about 49,000 clones, around 85% of them singletons. The V end was cut by 3 bases, the J end by 2 bases, with 10 bases between. Germline V gives CDR1 MDHEN, CDR2 SYDVKM. The CDR3 covers 15 residues. This sequence was found in a human donor in a cohort sampled during active COVID-19. The source material was peripheral blood. The rearrangement links TRBV28 to TRBJ1-4; D not certain. The CDR3 spells CASSLTGNTNEKLFF. In nucleotides, the CDR3 is TGTGCCAGCAGTTTGACGGGGAACACTAATGAAAAACTGTTTTTT.